What follows is one TCR beta chain and its context. The data originate from a study of blood T cell repertoires in COVID-19. Study-wide context: Sites across the United States, Italy and Spain contributed samples from acute and convalescent COVID-19. PBMCs, B-cell-depleted T cells, or T cells provided the cDNA or gDNA that made up the material.

The CDR3 has 15 residues. J was trimmed by 0 bases and V by 6 bases; bases with no gene match: 3. Germline CDR1 and CDR2: MGHDK and SYGVNS. Authors' analysis steps: Scientists estimated how many nucleated cells there were by amplifying reference gene primers. TCRdb keeps only in-frame clones here, not all; method: immunoSEQ multiplex PCR. V and J calls plus clone size are reproduced from that table; the DNA served to infer D and trimming. The profile shows over 90,000 clones, around four fifths of them singletons. This TCR was sampled from a human donor in a cohort sampled during active COVID-19. Sequencing was carried out using peripheral blood. The rearrangement joins TRBV25-1 to TRBJ1-2; 11 bases align to TRBD1. The CDR3 coding sequence is TGTGCCAGCAGGGACAGGGGGCTTTCTAACTATGGCTACACCTTC. It translates to CASRDRGLSNYGYTF.